This is a list of T cell receptor beta chains from one sample in a study of cytomegalovirus exposure and HLA in healthy donors. Data came from immunoSEQ multiplex PCR; TCRdb stores just in-frame clones and leaves some out. The table shows some 150,000 clones, with around 75% occurring only once. The sequencing sample was made of PBMCs. The receptors were gathered from a man under 40 in good health and CMV-seropositive. Each CDR3 is given with its conserved first and last residue.

TRBJ1-5	TRBV15	CATSRSTNQPQHF
TRBJ2-5	TRBV15	CATSRTGAETQYF
TRBJ2-7	TRBV27	CASSFEVGHEQYF
TRBJ2-1	TRBV6-5	CASSWRSGASYNEQFF
TRBJ1-4	TRBV19	CASSIQHNEKLFF
TRBJ2-1	TRBV7-6	CASSLVGTGSYNEQFF
TRBJ1-5	TRBV28	CASTRTGGGLNQPQHF
TRBJ1-2	TRBV6-5	CASNSPREGHGYTF
TRBJ1-2	TRBV27	CASSLVGDYGYTF
TRBJ1-2	TRBV2	CASSGRGRVAQPGYTF
TRBJ1-2	TRBV28	CASKTATNYGYTF
.	TRBV5-4	CASSSPLLEQYF
TRBJ1-2	TRBV7-8	CASSSHGGANYGYTF
TRBJ2-7	TRBV10-1	CASSASRDSLSYEQYF
TRBJ2-3	TRBV6-5	CASSLGRGGTDTQYF
TRBJ1-1	TRBV9	CASSTSGGSNTEAFF
TRBJ1-5	TRBV13	CASSLGQNQPQHF
TRBJ2-3	TRBV15	CATSREYERGSTDTQYF
TRBJ1-1	TRBV5-4	CASSLDRAAEAFF